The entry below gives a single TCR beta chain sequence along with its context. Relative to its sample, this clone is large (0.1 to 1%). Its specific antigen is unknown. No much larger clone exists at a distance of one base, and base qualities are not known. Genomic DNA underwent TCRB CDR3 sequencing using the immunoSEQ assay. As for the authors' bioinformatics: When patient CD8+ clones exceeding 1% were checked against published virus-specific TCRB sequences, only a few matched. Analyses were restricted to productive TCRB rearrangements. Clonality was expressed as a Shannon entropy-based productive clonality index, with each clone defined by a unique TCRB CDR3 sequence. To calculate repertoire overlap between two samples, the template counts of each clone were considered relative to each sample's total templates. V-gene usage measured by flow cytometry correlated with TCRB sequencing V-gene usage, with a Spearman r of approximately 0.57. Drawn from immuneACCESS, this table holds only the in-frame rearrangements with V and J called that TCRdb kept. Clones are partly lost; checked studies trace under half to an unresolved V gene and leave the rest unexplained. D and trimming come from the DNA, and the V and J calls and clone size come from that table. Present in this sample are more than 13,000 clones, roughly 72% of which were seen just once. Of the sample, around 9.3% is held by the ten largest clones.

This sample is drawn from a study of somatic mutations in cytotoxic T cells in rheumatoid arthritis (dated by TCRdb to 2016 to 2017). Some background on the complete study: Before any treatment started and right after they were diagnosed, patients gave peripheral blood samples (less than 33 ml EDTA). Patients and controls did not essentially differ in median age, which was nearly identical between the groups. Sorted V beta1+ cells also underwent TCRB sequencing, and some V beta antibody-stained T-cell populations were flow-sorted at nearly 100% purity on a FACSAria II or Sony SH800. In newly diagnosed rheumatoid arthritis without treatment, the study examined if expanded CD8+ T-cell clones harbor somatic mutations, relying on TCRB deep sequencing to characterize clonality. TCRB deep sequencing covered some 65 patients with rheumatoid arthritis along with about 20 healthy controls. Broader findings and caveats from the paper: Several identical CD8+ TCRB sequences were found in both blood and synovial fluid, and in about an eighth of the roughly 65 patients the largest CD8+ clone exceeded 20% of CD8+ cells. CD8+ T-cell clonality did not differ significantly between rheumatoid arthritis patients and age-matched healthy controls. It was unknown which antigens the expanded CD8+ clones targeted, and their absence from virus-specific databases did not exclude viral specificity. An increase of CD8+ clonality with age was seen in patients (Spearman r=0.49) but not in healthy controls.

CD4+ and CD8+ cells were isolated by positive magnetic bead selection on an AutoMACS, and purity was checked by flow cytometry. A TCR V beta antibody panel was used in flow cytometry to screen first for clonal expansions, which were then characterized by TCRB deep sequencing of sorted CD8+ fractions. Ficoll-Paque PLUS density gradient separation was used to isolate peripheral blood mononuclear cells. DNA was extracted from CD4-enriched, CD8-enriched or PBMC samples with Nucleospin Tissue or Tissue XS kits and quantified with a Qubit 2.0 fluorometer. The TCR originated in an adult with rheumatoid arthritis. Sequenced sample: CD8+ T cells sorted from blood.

The CDR3 amino acid sequence is: CASSYSRNYGYTF. The DNA reads TGTGCCAGCAGTTACTCCCGGAACTATGGCTACACCTTC. The rearranged segments are TRBV6-5 and TRBJ1-2; the D gene cannot be named for sure. For CDR1 and CDR2, the germline V gene lists MNHEY and SVGAGI. Counted from cysteine to phenylalanine, this CDR3 has 13 amino acids. Of all the DNA, just the CDR3 is kept, 39 bases in frame from base 1. V is clipped by 0 bases and J by 2 bases, and the sequence between their germline boundaries is 4 bases long.